This is a list of T cell receptor beta chains from one sample in a study of blood T cell repertoires in COVID-19. Using immunoSEQ multiplex PCR, the repertoire was profiled, and TCRdb retains in-frame clones only, with some absent. The repertoire includes fewer than 450,000 clones, about 90% of them detected once, and approximately 0.93% sits in the top ten. Material for sequencing was PBMCs or T cells enriched from blood (not recorded which). Receptors originate from a woman in her twenties or thirties who had recovered from COVID-19. The CDR3 runs from the conserved cysteine through the conserved F or W. D genes are given only for firm matches. Some rows mark clone size as missing; the rest say once, few, many or name a class of expanded clone.

.,TRBV30,TRBJ1-2,13,.,TGTGCCTGGAGTGTAAACCCCCGGGATGGCTACACCTTC,CAWSVNPRDGYTF
once,TRBV18,TRBJ2-7,13,.,TGTGCCAGCTCACCAGAACCTTACGGCGAGCAGTACTTC,CASSPEPYGEQYF
.,TRBV5-6,TRBJ2-5,15,TRBD2,TGTGCCAGCAGCACGGGGACTAGCGGGGGGGAGACCCAGTACTTC,CASSTGTSGGETQYF
once,TRBV14,TRBJ2-1,16,TRBD2,TGTGCCAGCAGCCAAGATCCCCGACTAGCGGGGGGTTTCCGGTTCTTC,CASSQDPRLAGGFRFF
few,TRBV21-1,TRBJ2-3,17,.,TGTGCCAGCAGCAAAGTAGGACAGGGGCCAAGCACAGATACGCAGTATTTT,CASSKVGQGPSTDTQYF
.,TRBV3-1/TRBV3-2,TRBJ1-1,15,TRBD1,TGTGCCAGCAGCCCTCGACAGGGGACGAGCACTGAAGCTTTCTTT,CASSPRQGTSTEAFF
.,TRBV7-2,TRBJ1-3,16,TRBD1,TGTGCCAGCAGCAGAGGACAGGGAGCCTCTGGAAACACCATATATTTT,CASSRGQGASGNTIYF
.,TRBV4-1,TRBJ2-1,17,.,TGCGCCAGCAGCCCTCTACCCCTCCGGGACTCGTACAATGAGCAGTTCTTC,CASSPLPLRDSYNEQFF
.,TRBV3-1/TRBV3-2,TRBJ2-4,17,TRBD1,TGTGCCAGCAGCGCAAAGCCGGGACAGGGGGCCAAAAACATTCAGTACTTC,CASSAKPGQGAKNIQYF
once,TRBV7-2,TRBJ2-7,14,.,TGTGCCAGCAGCCCCTCTAGGAGCTCTTACGAGCAGTACTTC,CASSPSRSSYEQYF
.,TRBV4-1,TRBJ2-1,17,.,TGCGCCAGCAGCCAAGATAACCTAGTTCCCCCCTACAATGAGCAGTTCTTC,CASSQDNLVPPYNEQFF
.,TRBV28,TRBJ2-5,16,TRBD2,TGTGCCAGCAGCGACCTGACTAGCGGGTCCCAAGAGACCCAGTACTTC,CASSDLTSGSQETQYF
.,TRBV30,TRBJ1-4,15,TRBD1,TGTGCCTGGAGTCGCGCGGACAGGGGAACCGAAAAACTGTTTTTT,CAWSRADRGTEKLFF
.,TRBV25-1,TRBJ2-3,14,TRBD2,TGTGCCAGCAGGGGGACTAGCTGGGCGGATACGCAGTATTTT,CASRGTSWADTQYF
.,TRBV24-1,TRBJ2-2,13,.,TGTGCCACCAGTGATTTGGGGGCTGGGGAGCTGTTTTTT,CATSDLGAGELFF